These 3 T cell receptor beta chains were all obtained from the same sample, sequenced in a study of T-cell reconstitution after alpha-beta-depleted transplantation in children. Construction of the TCRbeta library involved unique molecular identifiers. One entry per CDR3 protein, called by TCRdb with MiXCR from the PCR reads. The sample comprises under 250,000 distinct CDR3 sequences, about a sixth of which are singletons, and about 39% rests with the top ten. Specimen: PBMCs, mostly from graft donor cells, collected 360 days after TCRalphabeta/CD19-depleted stem cell transplant. These receptor sequences come from a male patient aged 2 to 10 who had a stem cell transplant for acute lymphoblastic leukemia, so the T cells may come from the graft donor.

The rearrangement joins TRBV5-1 to TRBJ1-5; maybe TRBD1 (5 bases). Germline CDR1 and CDR2: SGHRS and YFSETQ. This CDR3 has 16 residues. Trimming took 0 bases from V and 4 from J, leaving 14 bases between them. Written as DNA, the CDR3 is TGCGCCAGCAGCTTGGGAGGGACGGTTGTTAATCAGCCCCAGCATTTT. Protein: CASSLGGTVVNQPQHF.

This clonotype was counted between two and nine times. The chain carries TRBV10-3 and TRBJ2-7, with D perhaps matching TRBD1 or TRBD2 (5 bases each). The CDR3 totals 13 residues. The germline gives CDR1 ENHRY, CDR2 SYGVKD. Trimming left V 5 bases short and J 3 bases short, with 11 bases between. The CDR3, as DNA: TGTGCCATCAGTAGGGACGGAAACTACGAGCAGTACTTC. Its translation is CAISRDGNYEQYF.

There are many counts of this clonotype. The chain uses TRBV29-1 and TRBJ1-2; D gene unclear. V was pared by 0 bases and J by 4 bases, with 12 bases between. This CDR3 comprises 14 residues. Germline loops: CDR1 SQVTM, CDR2 ANQGSEA. CDR3 in amino acids: CSVEDQVLAYGYTF. DNA for the CDR3: TGCAGCGTTGAAGATCAGGTGTTGGCCTATGGCTACACCTTC.